The subject of this entry is one T cell receptor (beta chain). Original processing methods: Estimation of nucleated cell counts was performed using reference gene primer amplification. Clones were sequenced by immunoSEQ multiplex PCR, and TCRdb holds only the in-frame ones, with some missing. That table furnishes V, J and clone size, whereas the DNA furnished D and trimming. The table includes around 370,000 clones, around 91% detected once. These data belong to a study of blood T cell repertoires in COVID-19. This CDR3 spans 15 amino acids. Germline V gives CDR1 MGHRA, CDR2 YSYEKL. Trimming stripped 4 bases from V and 5 bases from J, with 15 bases between.

This chain joins TRBV4-1 and TRBJ1-5; perhaps TRBD1 as D (5 bases). What was sequenced was peripheral blood. This sequence originates from a woman between 18 and 29 years old who had recovered from COVID-19. The CDR3 loop reads CASSPRGVFDQPQHF. The CDR3 nucleotides are TGCGCCAGCAGCCCCCGGGGGGTATTCGATCAGCCCCAGCATTTT.